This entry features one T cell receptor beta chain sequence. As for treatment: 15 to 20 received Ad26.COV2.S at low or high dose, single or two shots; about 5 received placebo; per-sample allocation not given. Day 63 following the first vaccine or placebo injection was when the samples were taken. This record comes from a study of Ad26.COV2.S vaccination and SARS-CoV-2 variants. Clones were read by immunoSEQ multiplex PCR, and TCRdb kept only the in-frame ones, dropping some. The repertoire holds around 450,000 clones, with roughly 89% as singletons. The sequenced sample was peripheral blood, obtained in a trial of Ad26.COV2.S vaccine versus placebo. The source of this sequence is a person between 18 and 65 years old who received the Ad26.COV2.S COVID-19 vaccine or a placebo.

CDR3 nucleotide sequence: TGTGCCATCGGGCCTACAGGGATGGGGGAGACCCAGTACTTC. Translation gives CAIGPTGMGETQYF. V gene TRBV10-3 combines with J gene TRBJ2-5; D is perhaps TRBD1 (6 bases). V shed 8 bases and J shed 5 bases, with 18 bases lying between them. The V gene's germline CDR1 is ENHRY and CDR2 SYGVKD. The length of the CDR3 is 14 residues.